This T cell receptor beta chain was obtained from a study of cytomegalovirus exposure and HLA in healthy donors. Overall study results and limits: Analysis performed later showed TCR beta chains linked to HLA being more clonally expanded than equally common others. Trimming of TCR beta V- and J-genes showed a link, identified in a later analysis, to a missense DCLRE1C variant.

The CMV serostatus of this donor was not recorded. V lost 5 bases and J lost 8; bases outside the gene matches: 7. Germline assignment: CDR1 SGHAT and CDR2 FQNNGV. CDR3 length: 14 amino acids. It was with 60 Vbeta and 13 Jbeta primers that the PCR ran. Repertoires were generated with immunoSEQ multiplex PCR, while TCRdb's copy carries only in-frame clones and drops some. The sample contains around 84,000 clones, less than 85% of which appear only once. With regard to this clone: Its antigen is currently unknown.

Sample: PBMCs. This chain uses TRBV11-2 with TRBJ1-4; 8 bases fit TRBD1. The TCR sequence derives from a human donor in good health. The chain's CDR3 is CASSRGQGREKLFF. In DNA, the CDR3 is TGTGCCAGCAGCCGAGGACAGGGCAGGGAAAAACTGTTTTTT.